This is a list of T cell receptor beta chains from one sample in a study of cytomegalovirus exposure and HLA in healthy donors. The data were produced by immunoSEQ multiplex PCR, yet TCRdb's version contains in-frame clones alone and is incomplete. This table has 140,000 or so clones, less than 9.5% appearing once. The material sequenced was PBMCs. The origin of the receptors is a male donor in good health and CMV-seronegative. Both conserved end residues are part of each CDR3. D genes are given only for firm matches. Size is omitted from some rows. Given values are once, few, many or a class for expanded clones.

>few|-|TRBJ2-1|TRBV18
CASSPNSGAYNEQFF
TGTGCCAGCTCACCAAACTCGGGAGCCTACAATGAGCAGTTCTTC
>-|TRBD1|TRBJ2-2|TRBV11-3
CASSPGTGITVGELFF
TGTGCCAGCAGCCCCGGGACAGGGATTACAGTCGGGGAGCTGTTTTTT
>-|-|TRBJ2-3|TRBV4-2
CASSQDIDSLWVDTQYF
TGTGCCAGCAGCCAAGATATTGACTCCCTTTGGGTAGATACGCAGTATTTT
>-|TRBD2|TRBJ2-3|TRBV27
CASSLPTSSSGSSTQYF
TGTGCCAGCAGTTTACCCACCTCGTCTAGCGGGAGTTCGACGCAGTATTTT
>-|TRBD2|TRBJ2-2|TRBV4-3
CASSQDSGLAFGGELFF
TGCGCCAGCAGCCAGGATTCGGGACTAGCCTTTGGCGGGGAGCTGTTTTTT
>few|TRBD1|TRBJ2-5|TRBV29-1
CSVETRQGTGRGTQYF
TGCAGCGTTGAAACCCGACAGGGTACGGGTAGGGGGACCCAGTACTTC
>few|TRBD2|TRBJ2-7|TRBV7-2
CASSSSGGAIYEQYF
TGTGCCAGCAGCTCGTCCGGGGGGGCGATCTACGAGCAGTACTTC
>few|-|TRBJ1-6|TRBV5-1
CASSLEPLPYNSPLHF
TGCGCCAGCAGCTTGGAACCACTACCATATAATTCACCCCTCCACTTT
>-|TRBD1|TRBJ2-7|TRBV29-1
CSVEDGDRGTYEQYF
TGCAGCGTTGAAGATGGGGACAGGGGGACCTACGAGCAGTACTTC
>-|TRBD2|TRBJ2-3|TRBV29-1
CSVLGLAGGPRTDTQYF
TGCAGCGTACTGGGACTAGCGGGGGGGCCAAGGACAGATACGCAGTATTTT
>-|TRBD1|TRBJ2-3|TRBV4-3
CASSLEGATDTQYF
TGCGCCAGCAGCCTAGAGGGGGCAACAGATACGCAGTATTTT
>few|-|TRBJ2-3|TRBV7-3
CASSSGQTDTQYF
TGTGCCAGCAGCTCAGGACAGACAGATACGCAGTATTTT
>-|TRBD2|TRBJ2-3|TRBV29-1
CSVDGRGSTDTQYF
TGCAGCGTTGATGGGCGGGGGAGCACAGATACGCAGTATTTT
>-|TRBD1|TRBJ1-4|TRBV5-1
CASSPGQGSNEKLFF
TGCGCCAGCAGCCCGGGACAGGGGTCGAATGAAAAACTGTTTTTT
>-|TRBD2|TRBJ2-5|TRBV2
CASSTLPGTRIGTQYF
TGTGCCAGCAGCACGCTGCCCGGGACTAGAATTGGGACCCAGTACTTC
>-|-|TRBJ2-1|TRBV6-4
CASSFRLGGYNEQFF
TGTGCCAGCAGCTTTCGACTAGGAGGTTACAATGAGCAGTTCTTC
>few|TRBD1|TRBJ1-1|TRBV29-1
CSAGQGDTEAFF
TGCAGCGCCGGACAGGGCGACACTGAAGCTTTCTTT
>-|-|TRBJ2-1|TRBV2
CASRGGTSNNEQFF
TGTGCCAGCAGGGGGGGGACAAGTAACAATGAGCAGTTCTTC
>-|TRBD1|TRBJ2-5|TRBV27
CASSGQALGETQYF
TGTGCCAGCAGCGGACAGGCCCTCGGGGAGACCCAGTACTTC
>-|TRBD1|TRBJ2-1|TRBV5-1
CASSMRTGLTNEQFF
TGCGCCAGCAGCATGCGGACAGGGCTGACAAATGAGCAGTTCTTC
>-|-|TRBJ1-6|TRBV28
CASGTTGFASPLHF
TGTGCCAGCGGAACCACAGGGTTTGCTTCACCCCTCCACTTT
>-|-|TRBJ2-3|TRBV28
CASSLPQADTQYF
TGTGCCAGCAGTCTCCCCCAGGCCGATACGCAGTATTTT
>-|TRBD1|TRBJ2-7|TRBV13
CASSRDRGVEEQYF
TGTGCCAGCAGCCGGGACAGGGGGGTGGAGGAGCAGTACTTC
>few|TRBD1|TRBJ1-1|TRBV7-3
CASSPTGGLAEAFF
TGTGCCAGCAGCCCAACAGGGGGCTTGGCTGAAGCTTTCTTT
>-|-|TRBJ1-2|TRBV28
CASSFGVDGYTF
TGTGCCAGCAGTTTCGGGGTGGATGGCTACACCTTC
>few|-|TRBJ2-1|TRBV6-5
CASSLLGAHEQFF
TGTGCCAGCAGCCTCCTGGGGGCGCATGAGCAGTTCTTC
>few|-|TRBJ2-7|TRBV11-2
CASTYYLPGDGYEQYF
TGTGCCAGCACCTATTATTTACCAGGGGATGGCTACGAGCAGTACTTC
>few|-|TRBJ2-3|TRBV4-1
CASSQDDPTTGTQYF
TGCGCCAGCAGCCAAGATGACCCTACTACCGGGACGCAGTATTTT
>-|-|TRBJ2-3|TRBV30
CAWNEWGSGDTQYF
TGTGCCTGGAACGAGTGGGGTTCAGGGGATACGCAGTATTTT
>-|TRBD1|TRBJ1-2|TRBV4-3
CASSQLDRGSYGYTF
TGCGCCAGCAGCCAACTAGACAGGGGCTCCTATGGCTACACCTTC
>few|-|TRBJ2-5|TRBV15
CATSNGMEKTQYF
TGTGCCACCAGCAACGGGATGGAGAAGACCCAGTACTTC
>-|-|TRBJ2-7|TRBV7-9
CASSRGLNEQYF
TGTGCCAGCAGTCGCGGTCTAAACGAGCAGTACTTC
>-|TRBD2|TRBJ2-3|TRBV27
CASSLLAGGFTDTQYF
TGTGCCAGCAGTTTACTAGCGGGAGGCTTCACAGATACGCAGTATTTT
>-|TRBD1|TRBJ2-2|TRBV5-4
CASSFGQASTGELFF
TGTGCCAGCAGCTTCGGACAGGCCTCCACCGGGGAGCTGTTTTTT
>-|-|TRBJ1-3|TRBV5-4
CASSFPISGNTIYF
TGTGCCAGCAGCTTTCCCATCTCTGGAAACACCATATATTTT
>few|TRBD1|TRBJ2-5|TRBV6-1
CASSERQGMYQETQYF
TGTGCCAGCAGTGAACGACAGGGGATGTACCAAGAGACCCAGTACTTC
>few|TRBD2|TRBJ2-1|TRBV10-3
CAISDGAGLVRNEQFF
TGTGCCATCAGTGATGGGGCAGGACTAGTGCGCAATGAGCAGTTCTTC
>few|-|TRBJ2-5|TRBV7-6
CASSLEAGPETQYF
TGTGCCAGCAGCTTAGAGGCAGGGCCGGAGACCCAGTACTTC
>few|-|TRBJ1-6|TRBV4-3
CASSRGSGSPLHF
TGCGCCAGCAGCCGAGGCAGCGGTTCACCCCTCCACTTT
>few|TRBD1|TRBJ1-2|TRBV28
CASRAPGSWKGAYGYTF
TGTGCCAGCAGGGCACCGGGATCTTGGAAGGGGGCCTATGGCTACACCTTC